In this sample, the clone carrying this T cell receptor beta chain turned up once. Its specificity is not known. PCR used 60 Vbeta primers and 13 Jbeta primers. The repertoire was sequenced with immunoSEQ multiplex PCR; TCRdb's copy has only in-frame clones and lacks some. The sample contains 100,000 or so clones, approximately 84% of which appear only once. These data originate in a study of cytomegalovirus exposure and HLA in healthy donors. Findings of the study overall: In vitro experiments confirmed that a few CMV-associated chains were specific for CMV antigens. The classifier reportedly diagnosed cytomegalovirus status with high specificity and sensitivity. The study put 150 or so TCR beta chains on its list as cytomegalovirus-associated.

The specimen was PBMCs. The receptor was isolated from a male donor in good health and CMV-seronegative.

The CDR3 DNA reads TGTGCCAGGTTGAAAGGGACTAGCATAGCAGATACGCAGTATTTT. It specifies CARLKGTSIADTQYF. The rearrangement links TRBV6-4 to TRBJ2-3, with 9 bases aligning to TRBD2. V gave up 9 bases and J gave up 4 bases; unmatched junction bases: 11. The CDR3 consists of 15 residues. Germline V gene lookup returns CDR1 MRHNA and CDR2 SNTAGT.